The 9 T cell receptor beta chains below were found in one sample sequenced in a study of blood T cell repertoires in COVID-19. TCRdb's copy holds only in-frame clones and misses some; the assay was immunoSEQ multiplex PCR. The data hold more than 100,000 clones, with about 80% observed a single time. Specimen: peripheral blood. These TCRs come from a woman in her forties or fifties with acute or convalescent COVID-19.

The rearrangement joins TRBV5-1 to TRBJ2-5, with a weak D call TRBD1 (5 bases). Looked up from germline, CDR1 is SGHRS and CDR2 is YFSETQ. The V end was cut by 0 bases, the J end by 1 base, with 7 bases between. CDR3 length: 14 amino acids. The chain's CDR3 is CASSLGRVQETQYF. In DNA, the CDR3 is TGCGCCAGCAGCTTGGGCAGGGTCCAAGAGACCCAGTACTTC.

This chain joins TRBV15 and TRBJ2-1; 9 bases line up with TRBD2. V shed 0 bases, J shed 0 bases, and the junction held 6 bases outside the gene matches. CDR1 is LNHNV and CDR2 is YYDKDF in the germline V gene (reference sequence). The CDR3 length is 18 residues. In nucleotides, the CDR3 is TGTGCCACCAGCAGAGATCGTGGTAGCGGGAGCTCCTACAATGAGCAGTTCTTC. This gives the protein CATSRDRGSGSSYNEQFF. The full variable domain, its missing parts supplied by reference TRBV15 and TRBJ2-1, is DAMVIQNPRYQVTQFGKPVTLSCSQTLNHNVMYWYQQKSSQAPKLLFHYYDKDFNNEADTPDNFQSRRPNTSFCFLDIRSPGLGDTAMYLCATSRDRGSGSSYNEQFFGPGTRLTVL.

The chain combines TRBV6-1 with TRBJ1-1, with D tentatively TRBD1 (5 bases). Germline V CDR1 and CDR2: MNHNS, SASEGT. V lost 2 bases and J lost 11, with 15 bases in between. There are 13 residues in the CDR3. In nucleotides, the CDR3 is TGTGCCAGCAGTGAAAGTTTCACAGGCACTGCTTTCTTT. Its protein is CASSESFTGTAFF.

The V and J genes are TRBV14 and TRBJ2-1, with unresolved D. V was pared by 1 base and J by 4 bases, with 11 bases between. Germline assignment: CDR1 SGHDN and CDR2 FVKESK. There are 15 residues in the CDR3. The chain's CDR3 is CASSQAGYVYNEQFF. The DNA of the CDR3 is TGTGCCAGCAGCCAAGCGGGTTACGTTTACAATGAGCAGTTCTTC.

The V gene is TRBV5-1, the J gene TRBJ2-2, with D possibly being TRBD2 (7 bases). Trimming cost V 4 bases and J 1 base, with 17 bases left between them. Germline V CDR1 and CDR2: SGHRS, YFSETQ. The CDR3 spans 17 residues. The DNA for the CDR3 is TGCGCCAGCAGCCCTCAGGGGCTAGCGGTGAACACCGGGGAGCTGTTTTTT. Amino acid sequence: CASSPQGLAVNTGELFF.

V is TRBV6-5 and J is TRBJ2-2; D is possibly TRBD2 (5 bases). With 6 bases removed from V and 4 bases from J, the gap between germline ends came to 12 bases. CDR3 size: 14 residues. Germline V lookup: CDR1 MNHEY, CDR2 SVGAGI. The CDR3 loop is CASRQAGGTGELFF. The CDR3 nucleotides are TGTGCCAGCAGGCAAGCAGGAGGCACCGGGGAGCTGTTTTTT.

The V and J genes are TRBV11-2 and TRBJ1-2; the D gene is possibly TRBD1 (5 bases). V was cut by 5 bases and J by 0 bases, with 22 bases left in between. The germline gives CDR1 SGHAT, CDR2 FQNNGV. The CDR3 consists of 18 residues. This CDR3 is CASSRITQGHRANYGYTF. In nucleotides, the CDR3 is TGTGCCAGCAGCCGTATCACTCAGGGCCACCGAGCTAACTATGGCTACACCTTC.

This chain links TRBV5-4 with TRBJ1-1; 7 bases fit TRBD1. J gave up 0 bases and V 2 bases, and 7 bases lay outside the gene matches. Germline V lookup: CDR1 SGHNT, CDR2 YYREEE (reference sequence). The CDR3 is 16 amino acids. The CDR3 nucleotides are TGTGCCAGCAGCTTTTCTACAGGGGCCATGAACACTGAAGCTTTCTTT. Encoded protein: CASSFSTGAMNTEAFF.

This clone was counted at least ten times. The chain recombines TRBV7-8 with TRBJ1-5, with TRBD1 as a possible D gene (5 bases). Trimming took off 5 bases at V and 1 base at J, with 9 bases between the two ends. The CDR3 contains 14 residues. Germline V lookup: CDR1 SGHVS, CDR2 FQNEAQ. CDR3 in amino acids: CASSGGDSNQPQHF. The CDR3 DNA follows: TGTGCCAGCAGCGGGGGGGACAGCAATCAGCCCCAGCATTTT. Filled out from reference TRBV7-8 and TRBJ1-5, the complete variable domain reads GAGVSQSPRYKVAKRGQDVALRCDPISGHVSLFWYQQALGQGPEFLTYFQNEAQLDKSGLPSDRFFAERPEGSVSTLKIQRTQQEDSAVYLCASSGGDSNQPQHFGDGTRLSIL.